One and the same sample provided the 25 T cell receptor beta chains below, sequenced in a study of PD-1 blockade in mismatch repair-deficient tumors. The method was immunoSEQ multiplex PCR; TCRdb's version includes in-frame clones alone and lacks a portion of them. The sample has roughly 120,000 clones, roughly 90% seen once. This material consisted of peripheral blood, taken approximately 70 weeks after starting pembrolizumab. Receptor source: an adult with mismatch repair-deficient cancer.

The chain's CDR3 is CASSSFGVYTDTQYF. CDR3 DNA sequence: TGTGCCAGCAGCTCCTTCGGCGTCTACACAGATACGCAGTATTTT. This rearrangement joins TRBV7-2 to TRBJ2-3; D is unclear. Deletions cut 4 bases from V and 2 bases from J, with 13 bases between. In germline, CDR1 is SGHTA, CDR2 FQGNSA. The CDR3 runs to 15 residues.

The chain uses TRBV2 and TRBJ1-5; possible D gene TRBD1, 6 bases. V was trimmed by 2 bases and J by 4 bases, leaving 9 bases between them. Germline values: CDR1 SNHLY, CDR2 FYNNEI. This CDR3 has 14 residues. CDR3 sequence: CASSERRGNQPQHF. The CDR3 DNA reads TGTGCCAGCAGTGAAAGGAGGGGGAATCAGCCCCAGCATTTT.

The table lists this clone with a count of one. The chain couples TRBV7-8 to TRBJ2-2; tentatively, D is TRBD1 (5 bases). This CDR3 is 15 amino acids long. CDR1 SGHVS and CDR2 FQNEAQ come from the germline V gene. The V end was cut by 3 bases, the J end by 0 bases, with 8 bases between. CDR3 sequence: CASSFLGANTGELFF. The CDR3 coding sequence is TGTGCCAGCAGCTTTTTAGGGGCGAACACCGGGGAGCTGTTTTTT. Complete variable domain (other parts from reference TRBV7-8 and TRBJ2-2): GAGVSQSPRYKVAKRGQDVALRCDPISGHVSLFWYQQALGQGPEFLTYFQNEAQLDKSGLPSDRFFAERPEGSVSTLKIQRTQQEDSAVYLCASSFLGANTGELFFGEGSRLTVL.

This sequence joins TRBV30 and TRBJ1-3; D not resolved. The CDR3 extends over 14 amino acids. V was shortened by 3 bases and J by 3 bases, with 12 bases between the two germline ends. The germline CDR1 and CDR2 sequences are GTSNPN and SVGIG (reference sequence). CDR3 nucleotide sequence: TGTGCCTGGAGGGATCCAACCTTTGGAAACACCATATATTTT. It is translated as CAWRDPTFGNTIYF. Based on the CDR3 plus reference TRBV30 and TRBJ1-3, the full variable domain is SQTIHQWPATLVQPVGSPLSLECTVEGTSNPNLYWYRQAAGRGLQLLFYSVGIGQISSEVPQNLSASRPQDRQFILSSKKLLLSDSGFYLCAWRDPTFGNTIYFGEGSWLTVV.

This sequence joins TRBV9 and TRBJ2-7; no firm D call. The V end was cut by 0 bases, the J end by 7 bases, with 17 bases between. The CDR3 has 15 residues. CDR1 SGDLS and CDR2 YYNGEE come from the germline V gene. CDR3 sequence (DNA): TGTGCCAGCAGCGTAGACGGAGCCCCCTCGAGGGAGCAGTACTTC. Translating gives CASSVDGAPSREQYF.

The rearrangement links TRBV5-1 to TRBJ2-7, with 9 bases aligning to TRBD1. Unmatched junction bases numbered 10, after V lost 5 bases and J lost 4 bases. Germline V gene sequence: CDR1 SGHRS, CDR2 YFSETQ. The CDR3 runs 15 residues. CDR3 coding DNA: TGCGCCAGCAGTCCTGGCGGGACAGGGTTATACGAGCAGTACTTC. It encodes CASSPGGTGLYEQYF.

This clone turned up a few times. At one end the junction does not follow the germline gene, possibly because of a read error. V and J are TRBV7-7 and TRBJ1-5, with D unclear. Germline V lookup: CDR1 SSHAT, CDR2 FNYEAQ (reference sequence). CDR3 length equals 14 residues. The CDR3 sequence: CASSLVRDNQPQHF. CDR3 DNA: TGTGCTAGCAGCTTAGTCAGAGACAATCAGCCCCAGCATTTT.

The gene calls are TRBV30 and TRBJ2-7, with 9 positions matching TRBD2. With V trimmed by 3 bases and J by 1 base, 7 bases remained unmatched. The germline gives CDR1 GTSNPN, CDR2 SVGIG (reference sequence). CDR3 length equals 15 residues. The CDR3 DNA reads as TGTGCCTGGAGCGGGGGGGGACTAGCATCCTACGAGCAGTACTTC. It is translated as CAWSGGGLASYEQYF.

The chain is built from TRBV2 and TRBJ2-3; 9 nucleotides align to TRBD1. This CDR3 is built from 15 residues. The trim removed 3 bases at V and 6 bases at J, leaving 7 bases unmatched. From germline, CDR1 is SNHLY and CDR2 FYNNEI. This CDR3 reads CASSEDRGHFDTQYF. In DNA form, the CDR3 reads TGTGCCAGCAGTGAGGACAGGGGCCACTTCGATACGCAGTATTTT.

In DNA form, the CDR3 reads TGTGCCAGCAGCTTAGGCAGTACCTACGAGCAGTACTTC. Its translation is CASSLGSTYEQYF. The chain couples TRBV11-1 to TRBJ2-7, with no clear D. Germline CDR1 and CDR2: SGHAT and FQDESV (reference sequence). Deletions cut 1 base from V and 2 bases from J, with 6 bases between. The CDR3 loop spans 13 amino acids.

The chain links TRBV9 to TRBJ2-7; D unresolved. The CDR3 loop spans 15 amino acids. Germline V gene data show CDR1 as SGDLS and CDR2 as YYNGEE. The ends were cut back, 0 bases at V and 0 bases at J, with 10 bases in the middle. The CDR3, as DNA: TGTGCCAGCAGCGTAGGTGCAGCCCCCTCCTACGAGCAGTACTTC. It codes for CASSVGAAPSYEQYF.

This clone was detected once. CDR3 amino acids: CASSLAGDGDTQYF. The CDR3 DNA follows: TGTGCCAGCTCACTAGCGGGAGACGGAGATACGCAGTATTTT. The chain is built from TRBV6-1 and TRBJ2-3; 11 bases align to TRBD2. This CDR3 is 14 amino acids long. Trimming cost V 8 bases and J 5 bases; bases outside gene matches: 6. In germline, CDR1 is MNHNS, CDR2 SASEGT.

This chain connects TRBV7-6 to TRBJ2-7; TRBD1 matches 8 bases. Trimming removed 3 bases from V and 6 bases from J; junction bases left unmatched: 1. The CDR3 is made up of 12 amino acids. The germline V gene encodes CDR1 SGHVS and CDR2 FNYEAQ. The CDR3, as DNA: TGTGCCAGCAGCTTCGGACAGGGCGAGCAGTACTTC. Protein: CASSFGQGEQYF.

The chain couples TRBV30 to TRBJ1-5, with no clear D. Germline V gene data show CDR1 as GTSNPN and CDR2 as SVGIG (reference sequence). With 2 bases removed from V and 2 bases from J, the gap between germline ends came to 10 bases. The CDR3 is made up of 14 amino acids. The CDR3 loop is CAWSPTMGNQPQHF. CDR3 DNA: TGTGCCTGGAGTCCTACCATGGGCAATCAGCCCCAGCATTTT. Supplemented by reference TRBV30 and TRBJ1-5, the full variable domain reads SQTIHQWPATLVQPVGSPLSLECTVEGTSNPNLYWYRQAAGRGLQLLFYSVGIGQISSEVPQNLSASRPQDRQFILSSKKLLLSDSGFYLCAWSPTMGNQPQHFGDGTRLSIL.

The rearrangement joins TRBV4-1 to TRBJ1-5; unclear D gene. From germline, CDR1 is MGHRA and CDR2 YSYEKL. Deletions cut 3 bases from V and 0 bases from J, with 9 bases between. The CDR3 totals 15 residues. CDR3 sequence reads: CASSQYRYSNQPQHF. The CDR3 coding sequence is TGCGCCAGCAGCCAGTACCGTTATAGCAATCAGCCCCAGCATTTT.

The chain joins TRBV5-1 to TRBJ2-2; D not resolved. The CDR3 consists of 13 residues. Germline CDR1 is SGHRS and CDR2 is YFSETQ. The germline V and J ends were trimmed by 3 bases and 10 bases, with 13 bases remaining between them. Written as DNA, the CDR3 is TGCGCCAGCAGCTGGACCGGGCCCCCGGAGCTGTTTTTT. It translates to CASSWTGPPELFF.

The chain employs TRBV7-6 and TRBJ2-1; possible D gene TRBD2, 5 bases. From germline, CDR1 is SGHVS and CDR2 FNYEAQ. The CDR3 covers 13 residues. The ends were cut back, 3 bases at V and 11 bases at J, with 14 bases in the middle. In DNA, the CDR3 is TGTGCCAGCAGCTTGGAGCTATCGGGGAAGCAGTTCTTC. Protein sequence: CASSLELSGKQFF.

The chain uses TRBV27 and TRBJ2-2; 7 nucleotides line up with TRBD2. The V gene's germline CDR1 is MNHEY and CDR2 SMNVEV (reference sequence). V shed 6 bases, J shed 5 bases, and the junction held 12 bases outside the gene matches. CDR3 size: 16 residues. CDR3 sequence: CASSPSAGVKTGELFF. The CDR3 DNA is TGTGCCAGCAGCCCCTCGGCGGGAGTAAAGACCGGGGAGCTGTTTTTT.

The chain uses TRBV29-1 and TRBJ1-1; D is ambiguous. Germline CDR1 reads SQVTM; CDR2 reads ANQGSEA. The V gene lost 0 bases and the J gene lost 0 bases, with 11 bases spanning the gap. The CDR3 loop spans 15 amino acids. CDR3 nucleotide sequence: TGCAGCGTTGAAGACTGGGGAAACATGAACACTGAAGCTTTCTTT. Translated, it gives CSVEDWGNMNTEAFF.

This clone was counted a few times. J is TRBJ2-7 and V is TRBV4-3; D is unresolved. Between the trimmed V and J ends, which lost 0 bases and 2 bases, there was a span of 14 bases. CDR1 and CDR2 from the germline V gene are LGHNA and YSLEER. This CDR3 is built from 16 residues. The CDR3: CASSQDLEKAAYEQYF. CDR3 DNA sequence: TGCGCCAGCAGCCAAGACTTGGAGAAGGCAGCCTACGAGCAGTACTTC.

V and J are TRBV5-1 and TRBJ2-3; D is unclear. The CDR3 length is 12 residues. V was pared by 4 bases and J by 2 bases, with 5 bases between. From germline, CDR1 is SGHRS and CDR2 YFSETQ. The CDR3 sequence: CASSAYTDTQYF. The CDR3 nucleotides read TGCGCCAGCAGCGCCTACACAGATACGCAGTATTTT.

The CDR3 protein is CASSASTGLNTEAFF. The DNA for the CDR3 is TGTGCCAGCAGTGCGTCAACAGGGTTGAACACTGAAGCTTTCTTT. The chain has TRBV6-5 and TRBJ1-1; tentative D call: TRBD1 (6 bases). The CDR3 totals 15 residues. Deletions cut 5 bases from V and 0 bases from J, with 13 bases between. In germline, CDR1 is MNHEY, CDR2 SVGAGI.

CDR3 in DNA: TGCGCCAGCAGCGCGGACACCACGTCCTACGAGCAGTACTTC. It encodes CASSADTTSYEQYF. The chain has TRBV5-1 and TRBJ2-7; possibly TRBD1 for D (5 bases). The CDR3 extends over 14 amino acids. Trimming pared 4 bases from V and 1 base from J, leaving 12 bases between. The germline V gene has CDR1 SGHRS and CDR2 YFSETQ.

The J gene is TRBJ1-1, the V gene TRBV6-1; tentatively, D is TRBD1 (5 bases). The CDR3 is 15 residues long. Germline loops: CDR1 MNHNS, CDR2 SASEGT. V was trimmed by 7 bases and J by 1 base, leaving 16 bases between them. The CDR3 protein is CASILFSGGNTEAFF. In DNA form, the CDR3 reads TGTGCCAGCATCCTTTTTTCCGGGGGGAACACTGAAGCTTTCTTT.

This chain links TRBV19 with TRBJ2-7; perhaps TRBD2 as D (5 bases). The CDR3 spans 12 residues. The ends were cut back, 6 bases at V and 4 bases at J, with 10 bases in the middle. Looked up from germline, CDR1 is LNHDA and CDR2 is SQIVND (reference sequence). CDR3 bases: TGTGCCAGTAGGGACCGGGGATACGAGCAGTACTTC. This sequence encodes CASRDRGYEQYF.